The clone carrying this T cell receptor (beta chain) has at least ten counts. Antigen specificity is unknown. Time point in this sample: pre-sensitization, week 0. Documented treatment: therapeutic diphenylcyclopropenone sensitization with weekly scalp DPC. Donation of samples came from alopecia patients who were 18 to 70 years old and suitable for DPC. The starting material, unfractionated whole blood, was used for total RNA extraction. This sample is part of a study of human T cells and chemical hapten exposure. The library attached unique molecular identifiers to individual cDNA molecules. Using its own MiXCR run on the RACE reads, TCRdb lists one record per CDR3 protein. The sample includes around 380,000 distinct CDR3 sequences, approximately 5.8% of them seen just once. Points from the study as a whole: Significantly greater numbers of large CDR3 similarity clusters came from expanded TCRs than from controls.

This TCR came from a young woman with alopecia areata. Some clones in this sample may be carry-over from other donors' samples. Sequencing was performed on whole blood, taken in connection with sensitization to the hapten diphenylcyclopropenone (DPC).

The CDR3 region has the DNA TGCAGTGCTAGAGATAGCACTGGAAACACCATATATTTT. Translated, it gives CSARDSTGNTIYF. The chain carries TRBV20-1 and TRBJ1-3; D ambiguous. CDR3 length: 13 amino acids. The ends were cut back, 0 bases at V and 2 bases at J, with 5 bases in the middle. CDR1 and CDR2 from the germline V gene are DFQATT and SNEGSKA (reference sequence).